This T cell receptor beta chain was recorded in a study of OX40 agonist ivuxolimab in advanced cancers. Study background: Patients were dosed with the agonistic anti-OX40 (CD134) antibody ivuxolimab. Partial responses were seen in three patients, one with hepatocellular carcinoma and two with cutaneous melanoma.

Measured with immunoSEQ multiplex PCR; TCRdb has only the in-frame clones, and not every one. The table has approximately 18,000 clones, approximately 78% seen once. This clone was counted once. Sampling of blood occurred at baseline, cycle 4 day 1, and cycle 7 day 1. The TCR was taken from an adult with an advanced solid tumor such as melanoma, head and neck, liver or kidney cancer. Sequencing was performed on CD4+ or CD8+ T cells sorted from blood, taken in a trial of the OX40 agonist ivuxolimab.

The CDR3 coding sequence is TGTGCCAGCAGCTTAGCCGGACGAGGGAGCTACGAGCAGTACTTC. Its protein is CASSLAGRGSYEQYF. This sequence joins TRBV7-9 and TRBJ2-7, with a possible D match to TRBD2 (5 bases). Trimming shortened V by 0 bases and J by 3 bases, and 12 bases separated the two germline ends. In germline, CDR1 is SEHNR, CDR2 FQNEAQ (reference sequence). The CDR3 is 15 residues long. The variable domain in full, completed from reference TRBV7-9 and TRBJ2-7, reads DTGVSQNPRHKITKRGQNVTFRCDPISEHNRLYWYRQTLGQGPEFLTYFQNEAQLEKSRLLSDRFSAERPKGSFSTLEIQRTEQGDSAMYLCASSLAGRGSYEQYFGPGTRLTVT.